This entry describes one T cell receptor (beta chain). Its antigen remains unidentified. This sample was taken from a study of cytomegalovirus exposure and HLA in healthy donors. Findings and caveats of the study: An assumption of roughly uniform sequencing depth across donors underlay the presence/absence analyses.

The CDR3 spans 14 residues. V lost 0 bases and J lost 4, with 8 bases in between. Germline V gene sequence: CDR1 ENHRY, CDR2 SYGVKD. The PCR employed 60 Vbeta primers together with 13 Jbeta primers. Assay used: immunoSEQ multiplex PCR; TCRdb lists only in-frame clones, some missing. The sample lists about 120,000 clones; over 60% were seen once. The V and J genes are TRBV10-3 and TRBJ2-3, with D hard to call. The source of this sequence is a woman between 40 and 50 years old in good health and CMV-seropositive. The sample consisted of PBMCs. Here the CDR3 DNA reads TGTGCCATCAGTGAGTCGAGAGGCGCAGATACGCAGTATTTT. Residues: CAISESRGADTQYF.